The 14 T cell receptor beta chains below were found in one sample sequenced in a study of HIV-infected patients and healthy controls. cDNA was made from approximately 0.55 ug RNA using alpha and beta constant primers. Each of the alpha and beta chains got its own library through chain-specific third strand synthesis with indices. TCRdb reanalysed the 5' RACE reads using MiXCR and keeps one entry per CDR3 protein. The sample records 15,000 or so distinct CDR3 sequences, 6% to 9% being singletons. All unsorted peripheral T cells were captured because whole blood was used without fractionation. Sequences were obtained from blood. These receptor sequences come from an adult in good health.

In this sample, this clonotype is medium-sized. V is TRBV2 and J is TRBJ1-5, with D uncertain. CDR1 and CDR2 from the germline V gene are SNHLY and FYNNEI. Trimming removed 4 bases at V and 1 base at J, with 8 bases between. This CDR3 comprises 14 residues. The CDR3, as DNA: TGTGCCAGCAGTGGTCAGATGAGCAATCAGCCCCAGCATTTT. It translates to CASSGQMSNQPQHF. Using reference TRBV2 and TRBJ1-5 for the parts outside the CDR3, the full variable domain is EPEVTQTPSHQVTQMGQEVILRCVPISNHLYFYWYRQILGQKVEFLVSFYNNEISEKSEIFDDQFSVERPDGSNFTLKIRSTKLEDSAMYFCASSGQMSNQPQHFGDGTRLSIL.

This clonotype was detected ten times or more. The V gene is TRBV5-6, the J gene TRBJ2-5; 8 positions match TRBD1. Trimming at V came to 2 bases and at J to 2 bases, leaving 5 bases not matched to a gene. The germline V gene has CDR1 SGHDT and CDR2 YYEEEE. The CDR3 is 15 amino acids. CDR3 loop: CASSFWDRSQETQYF. CDR3 nucleotides: TGTGCCAGCAGCTTCTGGGACAGGTCTCAAGAGACCCAGTACTTC.

This clonotype is medium-sized (0.01 to 0.1%) in the sample. V gene TRBV7-9 combines with J gene TRBJ2-1; 15 positions agree with TRBD2. Germline V gene sequence: CDR1 SEHNR, CDR2 FQNEAQ (reference sequence). The CDR3 length is 19 residues. J lost 0 bases, V lost 5 bases, and 8 bases had no gene match. The DNA for the CDR3 is TGTGCCAGCAGCCCTGGACTAGCGGGAGGGGCCAGCTCCTACAATGAGCAGTTCTTC. Translation gives CASSPGLAGGASSYNEQFF.

This clonotype was observed many times. The chain carries TRBV6-2 or TRBV6-3 and TRBJ2-1; D call uncertain. Germline V gene sequence: CDR1 MNHEY, CDR2 SVGEGT. CDR3 length equals 10 residues. Trimming took 5 bases from V and 10 from J, leaving 6 bases between them. CDR3 in DNA: TGTGCCAGCAGTGGATGGGAGCAGTTCTTC. Amino acids: CASSGWEQFF.

As concerns this clonotype: Since a much larger clone is just one base distant, this may be a read error. This chain joins TRBV4-1 and TRBJ2-1, with TRBD1 as a possible D gene (6 bases). The CDR3 is made up of 15 amino acids. Germline V gene lookup returns CDR1 MGHRA and CDR2 YSYEKL. DNA for the CDR3: TGCGCCAGCAGCCAAGTAGGACAGCTGTCCCTCAAGCATTTCTTC. Its protein is CASSQVGQLSLKHFF.

In its sample, this clonotype ranks as medium-sized. The chain joins TRBV25-1 to TRBJ2-7; D is unclear. Germline V gene data show CDR1 as MGHDK and CDR2 as SYGVNS. V was pared by 3 bases and J by 4 bases, with 7 bases between. This CDR3 spans 12 amino acids. The CDR3 loop is CASSDQRYEQYF. The CDR3 DNA is TGTGCCAGCAGTGACCAAAGGTACGAGCAGTACTTC.

This clonotype was seen at least ten times. The gene calls are TRBV4-3 and TRBJ1-2; D possibly corresponds to TRBD1 (6 bases). The CDR3 is 15 amino acids. With 1 base removed from V and 8 bases from J, the gap between germline ends came to 17 bases. Per the germline V gene, CDR1 is LGHNA and CDR2 is YSLEER. CDR3 protein: CASSQGEGDLRGYTF. CDR3 in DNA: TGCGCCAGCAGCCAAGGGGAGGGGGACCTTCGGGGCTACACCTTC.

The chain couples TRBV7-3 to TRBJ2-2; D is possibly TRBD2 (5 bases). Germline V gene sequence: CDR1 SGHTA, CDR2 FQGTGA. The CDR3 loop spans 17 amino acids. Trimming shortened V by 1 base and J by 0 bases, and 12 bases separated the two germline ends. The CDR3 region has the DNA TGTGCCAGCAGCTTAAGTCCGACTAAGACGAACACCGGGGAGCTGTTTTTT. As protein: CASSLSPTKTNTGELFF.

The V gene is TRBV14, the J gene TRBJ2-2, with TRBD1 identical over 8 bases. J was trimmed by 4 bases and V by 4 bases; bases with no gene match: 5. The germline V gene has CDR1 SGHDN and CDR2 FVKESK. The CDR3 loop spans 15 amino acids. The DNA of the CDR3 is TGTGCCAGCAGCCCCAGGGGGCGCGGCACCGGGGAGCTGTTTTTT. This translates into CASSPRGRGTGELFF. Using reference TRBV14 and TRBJ2-2 for the parts outside the CDR3, the full variable domain is EAGVTQFPSHSVIEKGQTVTLRCDPISGHDNLYWYRRVMGKEIKFLLHFVKESKQDESGMPNNRFLAERTGGTYSTLKVQPAELEDSGVYFCASSPRGRGTGELFFGEGSRLTVL.

This clonotype was observed many times. The V and J genes are TRBV23-1 and TRBJ2-6, with D possibly being TRBD1 (5 bases). TRBV23-1 is annotated as an ORF whose role is uncertain. The CDR3 runs to 17 residues. Deletions cut 0 bases from V and 0 bases from J, with 9 bases between. CDR3 bases: TGCGCCAGCAGTCAATCGGGGCGGCTCTCTGGGGCCAACGTCCTGACTTTC. Residues: CASSQSGRLSGANVLTF.

This clonotype was detected many times. The chain combines TRBV20-1 with TRBJ1-2; possibly TRBD1 for D (6 bases). The CDR3 runs to 12 residues. Per the germline V gene, CDR1 is DFQATT and CDR2 is SNEGSKA (reference sequence). V lost 3 bases and J lost 7, with 12 bases in between. CDR3 in DNA: TGCAGTGCTAGCCGGGACAAAAGTGGCTACACCTTC. Its translation: CSASRDKSGYTF.

The genes are TRBV6-5 and TRBJ1-2; D is ambiguous. This CDR3 comprises 13 residues. V was cut by 3 bases and J by 7 bases, with 12 bases left in between. Germline CDR1 reads MNHEY; CDR2 reads SVGAGI. The CDR3 DNA reads TGTGCCAGCAGTTATCGTGCCGGGAGTGGCTACACCTTC. Its translation is CASSYRAGSGYTF.

In this sample, this clonotype turned up many times. This sequence joins TRBV24-1 and TRBJ2-3, with 7 nucleotides matching TRBD1. Per the germline V gene, CDR1 is KGHDR and CDR2 is SFDVKD. The junction had 8 bases not matched to a gene; V was cut back by 9 bases and J by 9 bases. CDR3 length equals 12 residues. CDR3 residues: CATQDGTVTQYF. CDR3 bases: TGTGCCACCCAAGACGGGACAGTAACGCAGTATTTT.

This clonotype is termed medium-sized. J is TRBJ1-2 and V is TRBV7-9; no reliable D call. The CDR3 runs 14 residues. The germline gives CDR1 SEHNR, CDR2 FQNEAQ (reference sequence). V dropped 3 bases and J dropped 3 bases, with 11 bases sitting between them. The CDR3 nucleotides are TGTGCCAGCAGCTTGACACGGATCGACTATGGCTACACCTTC. It encodes CASSLTRIDYGYTF.